These 23 T cell receptor beta chains were all obtained from the same sample, sequenced in a study of quantifying T cell responses using KT2 cells. As for the study in general: TCR alpha and beta constant-region primers primed reverse transcription of RNA.

Each cDNA got a UMI-containing oligo ligated at its 3' end. The first PCR ran 4 to 5 cycles with an equimolar RC1.1 and RC1.2 beta primer mix. TCRdb used MiXCR to reprocess the UMI-ligation and nested PCR reads, holding one entry per CDR3 protein. The sample carries 25,000 to 40,000 distinct CDR3 sequences, 10% recorded once. The sequenced material came from PBMCs spiked with cells of the T cell clone KT2. The receptors come from a human donor.

This clonotype was detected a few times. This sequence joins TRBV27 and TRBJ2-7; 8 bases match TRBD2. CDR1 and CDR2 from the germline V gene are MNHEY and SMNVEV (reference sequence). The CDR3 sequence is 15 residues long. After removal of 6 bases from V and 5 bases from J, the junction contained 12 bases not matched to a gene. The chain's CDR3 is CASSRASGGRNEQYF. CDR3 bases: TGTGCCAGCAGCCGTGCCAGCGGGGGAAGAAACGAGCAGTACTTC.

The V call is TRBV20-1, the J call TRBJ2-5; 9 bases align to TRBD2. This CDR3 has 14 residues. V lost 2 bases, J lost 3 bases, and 4 bases stayed unmatched. Germline V gene lookup returns CDR1 DFQATT and CDR2 SNEGSKA (reference sequence). CDR3 DNA: TGCAGTGCTAGATTGCGACTAGCGGAAGAGACCCAGTACTTC. Translating gives CSARLRLAEETQYF.

This clonotype has a count of ten or more. DNA for the CDR3: TGTGCCAGCAGGCTAGCGGGGAGCACAGATACGCAGTATTTT. Encoded protein: CASRLAGSTDTQYF. The chain is built from TRBV2 and TRBJ2-3; TRBD2 matches 9 bases. The germline V gene encodes CDR1 SNHLY and CDR2 FYNNEI. This CDR3 spans 14 amino acids. V dropped 6 bases and J dropped 0; count of bases not matched to a gene: 1. Based on the CDR3 plus reference TRBV2 and TRBJ2-3, the full variable domain is EPEVTQTPSHQVTQMGQEVILRCVPISNHLYFYWYRQILGQKVEFLVSFYNNEISEKSEIFDDQFSVERPDGSNFTLKIRSTKLEDSAMYFCASRLAGSTDTQYFGPGTRLTVL.

This clonotype appeared a few times. V gene TRBV10-2 combines with J gene TRBJ2-7, with D maybe TRBD2 (6 bases). V was pared by 3 bases and J by 0 bases, with 15 bases between. Germline values: CDR1 WSHSY, CDR2 SAAADI. The CDR3 has 16 amino acids. In DNA form, the CDR3 reads TGCGCCAGCAGTGACGGTGGCGGGGCGAGCTCCTACGAGCAGTACTTC. Amino acids: CASSDGGGASSYEQYF.

This clonotype was found many times. This chain links TRBV7-9 with TRBJ2-1, with 9 bases lining up with TRBD2. The CDR3 length is 16 residues. The V gene's germline CDR1 is SEHNR and CDR2 FQNEAQ (reference sequence). V gave up 3 bases and J gave up 1 base; unmatched junction bases: 4. For the CDR3, the DNA is TGTGCCAGCAGCTTTACGAGCGGGAGGTCCTACAATGAGCAGTTCTTC. Its protein is CASSFTSGRSYNEQFF.

The gene calls are TRBV2 and TRBJ1-5, with a tentative D call TRBD1 (6 bases). In germline, CDR1 is SNHLY, CDR2 FYNNEI. The CDR3 runs 14 residues. V was shortened by 7 bases and J by 3 bases, with 13 bases between the two germline ends. The CDR3 DNA reads TGTGCCAGCAACAGGGAACAGTACAATCAGCCCCAGCATTTT. It is translated as CASNREQYNQPQHF.

This clonotype was recorded at least ten times. In nucleotides, the CDR3 is TGTGCCTGGAGTTCTGGGGATCTGCCCCAGCATTTT. Its translation: CAWSSGDLPQHF. This chain links TRBV30 with TRBJ1-5; D gene unclear. The V end lost 2 bases, the J end lost 9 bases, and 11 bases lay between the germline ends. The CDR3 contains 12 residues. CDR1 GTSNPN and CDR2 SVGIG come from the germline V gene (reference sequence).

The rearrangement joins TRBV3-1 to TRBJ1-3, with TRBD1 matching over 10 bases. CDR1 is LGHDT and CDR2 is YNNKEL in the germline V gene (reference sequence). The CDR3 extends over 17 amino acids. V was pared by 1 base and J by 4 bases, with 7 bases of the junction left unmatched. The CDR3 bases are TGTGCCAGCAGCCAAGGCTTGGGACAGGGGAGAGGAAACACCATATATTTT. Translation gives CASSQGLGQGRGNTIYF.

The chain is built from TRBV7-6 and TRBJ1-5; a possible D gene is TRBD1 (5 bases). The CDR3 spans 15 residues. CDR1 SGHVS and CDR2 FNYEAQ come from the germline V gene. V was clipped by 5 bases and J by 4 bases, with 15 bases between them. CDR3 nucleotides: TGTGCCAGCAGCCCATCTCAGGGAAAGAATCAGCCCCAGCATTTT. Translated, it gives CASSPSQGKNQPQHF.

This clonotype was seen only a few times. CDR3 loop: CASRREHLTYEQYF. In DNA, the CDR3 is TGTGCCAGCAGGAGGGAACACCTTACCTACGAGCAGTACTTC. This chain joins TRBV27 and TRBJ2-7, with TRBD2 as a possible D gene (5 bases). This CDR3 comprises 14 residues. Germline V CDR1 and CDR2: MNHEY, SMNVEV (reference sequence). Trimming removed 6 bases from V and 2 bases from J, with 14 bases in between.

This clonotype was detected a few times. The genes are TRBV7-9 and TRBJ1-3, with D possibly matching TRBD1 (6 bases). This CDR3 has 13 residues. V lost 5 bases and J lost 2, with 7 bases in between. The germline V gene has CDR1 SEHNR and CDR2 FQNEAQ (reference sequence). CDR3 bases: TGTGCCAGCAGCAGGGACACTGGAAACACCATATATTTT. Translation gives CASSRDTGNTIYF.

The V call is TRBV14, the J call TRBJ1-3; 7 bases fit TRBD1. CDR1 and CDR2 (germline): SGHDN, FVKESK. The CDR3 runs 18 residues. V was clipped by 0 bases and J by 4 bases; unmatched bases: 12. This CDR3 is CASSQDLGQPKGGNTIYF. In DNA form, the CDR3 reads TGTGCCAGCAGCCAAGATCTGGGACAGCCGAAAGGAGGAAACACCATATATTTT.

V and J are TRBV20-1 and TRBJ2-7; the match to TRBD2 covers 8 bases. This CDR3 is built from 14 residues. Germline-derived CDR1 and CDR2 are DFQATT and SNEGSKA (reference sequence). For the CDR3, the DNA is TGCGGGGGGTTAGCGGGAAGCAGCTCCTACGAGCAGTACTTC. This translates into CGGLAGSSSYEQYF.

This clonotype has just a few counts. The rearrangement joins TRBV15 to TRBJ1-1, with D possibly matching TRBD1 (6 bases). The CDR3 has 14 residues. Germline V gene data show CDR1 as LNHNV and CDR2 as YYDKDF (reference sequence). V lost 11 bases, J lost 10 bases, and 26 bases lay in between. The CDR3 bases are TGTGCCGCAGCAGGGGCCGGGACCACAGGGCCAGCTTTCTTT. Translating it yields CAAAGAGTTGPAFF.

This chain uses TRBV12-3 or TRBV12-4 with TRBJ2-2, with D tentatively TRBD2 (5 bases). The CDR3 is 15 residues long. The ends were cut back, 6 bases at V and 1 base at J, with 12 bases in the middle. CDR3 DNA sequence: TGTGCCAGCAGCAGCAGCGGCCGGAACACCGGGGAGCTGTTTTTT. Its protein product is CASSSSGRNTGELFF.

This clonotype was seen at least ten times. The chain has TRBV6-1 and TRBJ2-2; D might be TRBD1 or TRBD2, each matching 6 bases. The germline V gene encodes CDR1 MNHNS and CDR2 SASEGT. CDR3 size: 15 residues. V lost 3 bases and J 4 bases, leaving 12 bases between the germline ends. CDR3 DNA sequence: TGTGCCAGCAGTGAGGTACAGGGAGGCACCGGGGAGCTGTTTTTT. Amino acids: CASSEVQGGTGELFF.

The chain combines TRBV5-5 with TRBJ2-1; 9 bases are shared with TRBD2. Germline V CDR1 and CDR2: SGHKS, YYEKEE (reference sequence). The CDR3 has 16 residues. Losses at the gene ends were 1 base for V and 3 bases for J; bases not matched to a gene: 5. The CDR3 sequence: CASSLRGGGDYNEQFF. DNA for the CDR3: TGTGCCAGCAGCTTGCGCGGCGGGGGGGACTACAATGAGCAGTTCTTC. The entire variable domain, with the rest obtained from reference TRBV5-5 and TRBJ2-1, is as follows: DAGVTQSPTHLIKTRGQQVTLRCSPISGHKSVSWYQQVLGQGPQFIFQYYEKEERGRGNFPDRFSARQFPNYSSELNVNALLLGDSALYLCASSLRGGGDYNEQFFGPGTRLTVL.

This clonotype has a count of ten or more. The rearrangement joins TRBV5-8 to TRBJ2-6, with D tentatively TRBD2 (6 bases). Germline CDR1 and CDR2: SGHTS and YDEGEE. The CDR3 has 16 residues. The V gene lost 2 bases and the J gene lost 0 bases, with 9 bases spanning the gap. As DNA, the CDR3 is TGTGCCAGCAGCTTCTGGGGGGACTCTGGGGCCAACGTCCTGACTTTC. This codes for CASSFWGDSGANVLTF.

This clonotype was recorded at least ten times. The V call is TRBV9, the J call TRBJ2-1; weak D call: TRBD2 (6 bases). CDR1 SGDLS and CDR2 YYNGEE come from the germline V gene. The CDR3 is made up of 18 amino acids. Trimming shortened V by 3 bases and J by 0 bases, and 19 bases separated the two germline ends. CDR3 sequence: CASSALIAVGSSYNEQFF. The CDR3, as DNA: TGTGCCAGCAGCGCTCTTATAGCGGTCGGCAGCTCCTACAATGAGCAGTTCTTC.

This clonotype was seen repeatedly, ten times or more. The genes are TRBV7-2 and TRBJ2-3; D ambiguous. Germline assignment: CDR1 SGHTA and CDR2 FQGNSA. Trimming removed 2 bases at V and 0 bases at J, with 3 bases between. The CDR3 consists of 13 residues. CDR3 DNA: TGTGCCAGCAGCTTACCTAGCACAGATACGCAGTATTTT. The encoded protein is CASSLPSTDTQYF.

This clonotype was observed a few times. The gene calls are TRBV7-6 and TRBJ2-5; D unresolved. The CDR3 consists of 12 residues. Trimming took 2 bases from V and 5 from J, leaving 6 bases between them. From germline, CDR1 is SGHVS and CDR2 FNYEAQ. This CDR3 reads CASSLSRETQYF. DNA for the CDR3: TGTGCCAGCAGCTTATCCCGTGAGACCCAGTACTTC.

This clonotype has just a few counts. V gene TRBV29-1 combines with J gene TRBJ2-3; perhaps TRBD2 as D (6 bases). Germline V gene lookup returns CDR1 SQVTM and CDR2 ANQGSEA. This CDR3 is 14 amino acids long. Between the trimmed V and J ends, which lost 4 bases and 1 base, there was a span of 12 bases. CDR3 protein: CSVVGGVGTDTQYF. The CDR3 DNA follows: TGCAGCGTTGTAGGCGGGGTCGGCACAGATACGCAGTATTTT.

This clonotype has ten or more counts. The rearrangement uses TRBV5-1 and TRBJ2-4, with a weak D call TRBD1 (7 bases). The CDR3 length is 16 residues. Germline V gives CDR1 SGHRS, CDR2 YFSETQ. Between the trimmed V and J ends, which lost 0 bases and 3 bases, there was a span of 13 bases. The CDR3 loop is CASSLDRGGGKNIQYF. The CDR3 DNA reads as TGCGCCAGCAGCTTGGACAGGGGAGGTGGCAAAAACATTCAGTACTTC.